The 23 T cell receptor beta chains reported below all come from one sample, sequenced in a study of blood T cell repertoires in COVID-19. The table came from immunoSEQ multiplex PCR; TCRdb's copy has only in-frame clones and leaves some out. Of about 200,000 clones in the sample, about 87% were seen once. The sample taken for sequencing was PBMCs or T cells enriched from blood (not recorded which). The source of these receptors is a man aged 25 to 45 who had recovered from COVID-19.

The chain is built from TRBV12-3 or TRBV12-4 and TRBJ1-2; TRBD1 matches at 7 bases. This CDR3 spans 13 amino acids. Trimming removed 6 bases from V and 5 bases from J; junction bases left unmatched: 6. The CDR3 DNA sequence: TGTGCCAGCAGCGCCGACAGGGAGTATGGCTACACCTTC. It codes for CASSADREYGYTF.

The chain joins TRBV2 to TRBJ1-5, with 8 bases lining up with TRBD1. V was clipped by 9 bases and J by 6 bases; unmatched bases: 4. The CDR3 has 12 residues. Germline V lookup: CDR1 SNHLY, CDR2 FYNNEI. Here the CDR3 DNA reads TGTGCCAGTCAAACAGGGGGTCAGCCCCAGCATTTT. Translation gives CASQTGGQPQHF.

J is TRBJ1-2 and V is TRBV28; 9 nucleotides agree with TRBD1. Germline loops: CDR1 MDHEN, CDR2 SYDVKM. V was clipped by 11 bases and J by 8 bases; unmatched bases: 9. The CDR3 has 12 amino acids. CDR3 in DNA: TGTGCCTGCAACGACAGGGGGTCCGGCTACACCTTC. Amino acid sequence: CACNDRGSGYTF.

The V gene is TRBV9, the J gene TRBJ2-5, with a weak D call TRBD2 (6 bases). This CDR3 contains 15 residues. CDR1 SGDLS and CDR2 YYNGEE come from the germline V gene. With 3 bases removed from V and 3 bases from J, the gap between germline ends came to 15 bases. Here the CDR3 DNA reads TGTGCCAGCAGCGCACCCGGGACTGGAGAAGAGACCCAGTACTTC. Amino acid sequence: CASSAPGTGEETQYF.

The chain couples TRBV21-1 to TRBJ2-1; the table names TRBD2, a call not compared with the DNA. TRBV21-1 is described as a pseudogene. The CDR3 extends over 11 amino acids. CDR3 DNA sequence: TGTGCCAGCAGCTACCCGGATGAGCAGTTCTTC. Residues: CASSYPDEQFF.

The chain couples TRBV15 to TRBJ1-2; 8 bases map to TRBD1. This CDR3 is 16 amino acids long. The V and J ends lost 0 bases and 6 bases, in that order; junction bases with no gene match: 9. Per the germline V gene, CDR1 is LNHNV and CDR2 is YYDKDF (reference sequence). The CDR3 DNA follows: TGTGCCACCAGCAGAGATCTGGTCACAGGGGGGAATGGCTACACCTTC. As protein: CATSRDLVTGGNGYTF. Combining the CDR3 with reference TRBV15 and TRBJ1-2 gives the whole variable domain DAMVIQNPRYQVTQFGKPVTLSCSQTLNHNVMYWYQQKSSQAPKLLFHYYDKDFNNEADTPDNFQSRRPNTSFCFLDIRSPGLGDTAMYLCATSRDLVTGGNGYTFGSGTRLTVV.

The rearrangement links TRBV7-2 to TRBJ1-1, with D uncertain. There are 13 residues in the CDR3. Between the trimmed V and J ends, which lost 2 bases and 7 bases, there was a span of 11 bases. Per germline, CDR1 SGHTA and CDR2 FQGNSA. The CDR3 coding sequence is TGTGCCAGCAGCTTACGCCGGGAACTTGAAGCTTTCTTT. The encoded protein is CASSLRRELEAFF.

The chain carries TRBV28 and TRBJ1-5; D gene uncertain. Trimming took off 3 bases at V and 2 bases at J, with 11 bases between the two ends. This CDR3 region has 15 residues. CDR1 MDHEN and CDR2 SYDVKM come from the germline V gene. CDR3 loop: CASSFLKPGNQPQHF. CDR3 bases: TGTGCCAGCAGTTTTCTAAAGCCCGGCAATCAGCCCCAGCATTTT. The whole variable domain, remainder taken from reference TRBV28 and TRBJ1-5, is DVKVTQSSRYLVKRTGEKVFLECVQDMDHENMFWYRQDPGLGLRLIYFSYDVKMKEKGDIPEGYSVSREKKERFSLILESASTNQTSMYLCASSFLKPGNQPQHFGDGTRLSIL.

The J gene is TRBJ2-7, the V gene TRBV4-1, with TRBD2 matching 8 bases. The J segment lost 6 bases and the V segment lost 1 base, leaving 8 bases of the junction unmatched. Germline V gene sequence: CDR1 MGHRA, CDR2 YSYEKL. The CDR3 consists of 15 residues. The chain's CDR3 is CASSQVGLAGSEQYF. CDR3 sequence (DNA): TGCGCCAGCAGCCAAGTAGGCCTAGCGGGCTCCGAGCAGTACTTC.

The chain employs TRBV9 and TRBJ2-5, with D unclear. V lost 4 bases and J lost 5, with 12 bases in between. The CDR3 consists of 13 residues. Germline CDR1 and CDR2: SGDLS and YYNGEE. DNA for the CDR3: TGTGCCAGCAGCACCTCCCCCGGGGAGACCCAGTACTTC. It specifies CASSTSPGETQYF.

This rearrangement joins TRBV5-4 to TRBJ2-1, with 7 nucleotides matching TRBD1. With 4 bases clipped from V and 0 bases from J, the junction kept 10 bases outside the gene matches. Germline loops: CDR1 SGHNT, CDR2 YYREEE (reference sequence). The CDR3 runs to 17 residues. The CDR3 protein is CASSPTRQGFSYNEQFF. For the CDR3, the DNA is TGTGCCAGCAGCCCGACGCGACAGGGCTTCTCCTACAATGAGCAGTTCTTC.

The chain links TRBV6-5 to TRBJ2-5, with 12 bases fitting TRBD1. Germline CDR1 reads MNHEY; CDR2 reads SVGAGI. Trimming took 6 bases from V and 5 from J; bases not matched to a gene: 4. The CDR3 contains 14 residues. CDR3 DNA: TGTGCCAGCAGCCCGGGACAGGGGGCGGAGACCCAGTACTTC. It is translated as CASSPGQGAETQYF.

The chain is built from TRBV9 and TRBJ1-2; D ambiguous. This CDR3 has 15 residues. Between the trimmed V and J ends, which lost 0 bases and 0 bases, there was a span of 9 bases. Germline V gene lookup returns CDR1 SGDLS and CDR2 YYNGEE. The CDR3 spells CASSVDPGTNYGYTF. The CDR3 region has the DNA TGTGCCAGCAGCGTAGATCCGGGGACTAACTATGGCTACACCTTC.

This chain connects TRBV4-1 to TRBJ1-2; 8 bases map to TRBD1. Unmatched junction bases numbered 12, after V lost 6 bases and J lost 6 bases. The CDR3 runs to 15 residues. Per germline, CDR1 MGHRA and CDR2 YSYEKL. The DNA for the CDR3 is TGCGCCAGCAGTCAACAGGGGGTGGATAGGGATGGCTACACCTTC. It yields the protein CASSQQGVDRDGYTF.

The rearrangement uses TRBV19 and TRBJ1-5, with D possibly TRBD1 on 5 matching bases. CDR1 and CDR2 from the germline V gene are LNHDA and SQIVND (reference sequence). CDR3 length: 13 amino acids. Deletions cut 6 bases from V and 7 bases from J, with 13 bases between. DNA of the CDR3: TGTGCCAGTAGAAATGGGGGGACGCAGCCCCAGCATTTT. It is translated as CASRNGGTQPQHF.

The J gene is TRBJ2-1, the V gene TRBV19; D remains unclear. The ends were cut back, 1 base at V and 0 bases at J, with 10 bases in the middle. The CDR3 length is 16 residues. Germline CDR1 reads LNHDA; CDR2 reads SQIVND (reference sequence). CDR3 coding DNA: TGTGCCAGTAGTATAGGATGGTATAGCTCCTACAATGAGCAGTTCTTC. It translates to CASSIGWYSSYNEQFF. The full variable domain, in which reference TRBV19 and TRBJ2-1 provide the parts outside the CDR3, is DGGITQSPKYLFRKEGQNVTLSCEQNLNHDAMYWYRQDPGQGLRLIYYSQIVNDFQKGDIAEGYSVSREKKESFPLTVTSAQKNPTAFYLCASSIGWYSSYNEQFFGPGTRLTVL.

Note on this clone: One end of the junction fails to match germline, which may point to a read error. The chain recombines TRBV29-1 with TRBJ1-3; 8 positions match TRBD1. The CDR3 covers 11 residues. CDR1 and CDR2 (germline): SQVTM, ANQGSEA. CDR3 in DNA: TGCAGCGTTGAAATCGGGACAGGAAGGTTGTTT. Its protein product is CSVEIGTGRLF.

The count of this clone is one. V usage is TRBV10-1 and J usage is TRBJ2-1; 10 nucleotides line up with TRBD2. Germline CDR1 WNHNN, CDR2 SYGVQD (reference sequence). V lost 2 bases to trimming and J lost 6 bases; unmatched junction nucleotides: 1. The CDR3 consists of 14 residues. The CDR3 here is CASSERTSGNEQFF. The DNA for the CDR3 is TGCGCCAGCAGTGAGCGGACTAGCGGCAATGAGCAGTTCTTC.

The J gene is TRBJ1-2, the V gene TRBV30; D is undetermined. The germline V and J ends were trimmed by 2 bases and 6 bases, with 19 bases remaining between them. The germline gives CDR1 GTSNPN, CDR2 SVGIG (reference sequence). CDR3 length equals 15 residues. The CDR3 sequence: CAWSTPRFSLDGYTF. CDR3 DNA: TGTGCCTGGAGTACACCCAGGTTTTCCCTCGATGGCTACACCTTC. Drawing the rest from reference TRBV30 and TRBJ1-2, the complete variable domain is SQTIHQWPATLVQPVGSPLSLECTVEGTSNPNLYWYRQAAGRGLQLLFYSVGIGQISSEVPQNLSASRPQDRQFILSSKKLLLSDSGFYLCAWSTPRFSLDGYTFGSGTRLTVV.

The J gene is TRBJ1-5, the V gene TRBV28; D call uncertain. Trimming took off 6 bases at V and 6 bases at J, with 18 bases between the two ends. CDR3 length: 15 amino acids. Germline CDR1 is MDHEN and CDR2 is SYDVKM. CDR3 protein: CASRREGPAGQPQHF. The CDR3 bases are TGTGCCAGCAGGAGGGAGGGTCCCGCCGGTCAGCCCCAGCATTTT. Full variable domain (remainder filled in from reference TRBV28 and TRBJ1-5): DVKVTQSSRYLVKRTGEKVFLECVQDMDHENMFWYRQDPGLGLRLIYFSYDVKMKEKGDIPEGYSVSREKKERFSLILESASTNQTSMYLCASRREGPAGQPQHFGDGTRLSIL.

The table lists this clone with a count of one. This chain joins TRBV7-6 and TRBJ2-1; 14 bases align to TRBD2. CDR3 size: 20 residues. The V gene's germline CDR1 is SGHVS and CDR2 FNYEAQ. After removal of 3 bases from V and 8 bases from J, the junction contained 18 bases not matched to a gene. CDR3 coding DNA: TGTGCCAGCAGCTTCATTCGATCGATGACGGGACTAGCGGGAGCGGATGAGCAGTTCTTC. Residues: CASSFIRSMTGLAGADEQFF.

The rearrangement uses TRBV7-6 and TRBJ1-1; D is uncertain. Trimming pared 0 bases from V and 2 bases from J, leaving 7 bases between. From germline, CDR1 is SGHVS and CDR2 FNYEAQ. CDR3 length: 14 amino acids. DNA for the CDR3: TGTGCCAGCAGCTTAGCTGGCGGAAACACTGAAGCTTTCTTT. It codes for CASSLAGGNTEAFF.

This clone was picked up one time. This chain's CDR3 is CASSHSLAGGLGDTQYF. The CDR3, as DNA: TGTGCCAGCAGCCACTCACTAGCGGGGGGGCTGGGAGATACGCAGTATTTT. This chain links TRBV4-2 with TRBJ2-3; TRBD2 agrees at 13 bases. CDR3 length: 17 amino acids. V gave up 3 bases and J gave up 5 bases; unmatched junction bases: 8. Germline-derived CDR1 and CDR2 are LGHNA and YNFKEQ.